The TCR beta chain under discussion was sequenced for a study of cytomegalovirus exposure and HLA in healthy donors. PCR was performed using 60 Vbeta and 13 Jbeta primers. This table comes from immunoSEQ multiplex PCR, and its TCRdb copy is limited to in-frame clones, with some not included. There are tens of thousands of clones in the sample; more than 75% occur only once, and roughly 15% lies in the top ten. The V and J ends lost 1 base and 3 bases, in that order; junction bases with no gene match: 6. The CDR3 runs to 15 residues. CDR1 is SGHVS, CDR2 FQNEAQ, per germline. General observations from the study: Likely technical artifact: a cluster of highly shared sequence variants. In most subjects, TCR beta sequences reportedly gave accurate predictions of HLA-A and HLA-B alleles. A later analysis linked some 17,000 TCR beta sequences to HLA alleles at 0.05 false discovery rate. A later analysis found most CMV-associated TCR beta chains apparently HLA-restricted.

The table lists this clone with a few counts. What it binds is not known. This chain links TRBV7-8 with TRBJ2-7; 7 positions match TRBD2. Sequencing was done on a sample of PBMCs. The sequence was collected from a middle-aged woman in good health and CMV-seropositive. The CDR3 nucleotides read TGTGCCAGCAGCTTAGGGGGGGGACGCTACTACGAGCAGTACTTC. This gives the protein CASSLGGGRYYEQYF.